This TCR beta chain emerged from a study of PD-1 blockade in classical Hodgkin lymphoma. Across the whole study: Nivolumab 3 mg/kg was given intravenously every 2 weeks. Broader study findings: Anyone who began nivolumab under 1 year after ASCT was excluded. Relapsed/refractory patients reportedly had the lowest baseline TCR diversity, below newly diagnosed patients, who were below healthy donors.

Relapse after autologous stem cell transplantation occurred in every patient, and brentuximab vedotin exposure varied. This clone was found a few times. The antigen remains undetermined. The assay was immunoSEQ multiplex PCR, and TCRdb's table has in-frame clones only and misses some. The sample records some 23,000 clones, 60% to 85% being singletons. The TCR was taken from a human donor with classical Hodgkin lymphoma. Sequences were derived from peripheral blood mononuclear cells (PBMCs), sampled before the second cycle of nivolumab.

The CDR3 reads CASSSRGDGYTF. In nucleotides, the CDR3 is TGTGCCAGCAGCTCCCGGGGGGATGGCTACACCTTC. The V call is TRBV7-9, the J call TRBJ1-2, with D possibly TRBD1 on 5 matching bases. Trimming pared 4 bases from V and 6 bases from J, leaving 9 bases between. The CDR3 is 12 residues long. CDR1 SEHNR and CDR2 FQNEAQ come from the germline V gene (reference sequence).